The 2 T cell receptor beta chains below all came from one sample that was sequenced in a study of cytomegalovirus exposure and HLA in healthy donors. The PCR was carried out with 60 Vbeta primers and 13 Jbeta primers. Sequencing used immunoSEQ multiplex PCR; TCRdb keeps in-frame clones, though not all of them. The sample records 100,000 to 150,000 clones, roughly 80% being singletons. The specimen sequenced was PBMCs. The receptor source for this set is a man between 25 and 39 years old in good health and CMV-seropositive.

The chain links TRBV5-1 to TRBJ2-1, with D possibly matching TRBD2 (6 bases). V lost 0 bases, J lost 8 bases, and 12 bases lay in between. Germline-derived CDR1 and CDR2 are SGHRS and YFSETQ. The CDR3 consists of 14 residues. CDR3 bases: TGCGCCAGCAGCTTGGAGTCGGGGGTCGATGAGCAGTTCTTC. Translation gives CASSLESGVDEQFF.

CDR3 sequence: CASSRQSRREKLFF. The CDR3 coding sequence is TGTGCCAGTAGCCGACAGAGCCGTCGAGAAAAACTGTTTTTT. This chain uses TRBV19 with TRBJ1-4; D might be TRBD1 (5 bases). The V end lost 6 bases, the J end lost 8 bases, and 16 bases lay between the germline ends. The CDR3 sequence is 14 residues long. From germline, CDR1 is LNHDA and CDR2 SQIVND (reference sequence).